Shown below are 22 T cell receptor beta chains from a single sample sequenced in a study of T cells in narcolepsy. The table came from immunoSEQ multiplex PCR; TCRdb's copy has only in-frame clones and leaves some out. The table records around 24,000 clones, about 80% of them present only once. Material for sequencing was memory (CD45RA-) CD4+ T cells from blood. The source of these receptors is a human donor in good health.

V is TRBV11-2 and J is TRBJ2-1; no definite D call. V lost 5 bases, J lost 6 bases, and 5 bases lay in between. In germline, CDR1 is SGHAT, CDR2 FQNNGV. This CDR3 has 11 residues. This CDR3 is CASSNTNEQFF. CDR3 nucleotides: TGTGCCAGCAGCAACACCAATGAGCAGTTCTTC. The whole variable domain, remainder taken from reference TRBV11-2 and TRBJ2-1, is EAGVAQSPRYKIIEKRQSVAFWCNPISGHATLYWYQQILGQGPKLLIQFQNNGVVDDSQLPKDRFSAERLKGVDSTLKIQPAKLEDSAVYLCASSNTNEQFFGPGTRLTVL.

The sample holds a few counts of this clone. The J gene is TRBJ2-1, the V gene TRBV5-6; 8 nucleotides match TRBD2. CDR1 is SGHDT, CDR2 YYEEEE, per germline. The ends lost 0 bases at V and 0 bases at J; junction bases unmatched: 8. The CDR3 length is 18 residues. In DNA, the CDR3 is TGTGCCAGCAGCTTGGAGGCGGGAGGACCCAGCTCCTACAATGAGCAGTTCTTC. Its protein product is CASSLEAGGPSSYNEQFF.

In nucleotides, the CDR3 is TGTGCCAGCAGTTCGTACAGCTCAACTAATGAAAAACTGTTTTTT. Translating gives CASSSYSSTNEKLFF. The V gene is TRBV28, the J gene TRBJ1-4; D remains unclear. From germline, CDR1 is MDHEN and CDR2 SYDVKM. This CDR3 comprises 15 residues. V lost 4 bases and J lost 0, with 9 bases in between.

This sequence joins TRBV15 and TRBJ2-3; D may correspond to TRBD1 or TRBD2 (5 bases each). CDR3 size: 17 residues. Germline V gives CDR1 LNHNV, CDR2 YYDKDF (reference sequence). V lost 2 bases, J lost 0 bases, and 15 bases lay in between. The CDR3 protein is CATSRSDGAGSTDTQYF. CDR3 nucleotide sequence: TGTGCCACCAGCAGAAGCGACGGGGCCGGTAGCACAGATACGCAGTATTTT.

CDR3 bases: TGTGCCAGCAGTGGGATCAGGCTTCTATCCTACAATGAGCAGTTCTTC. This translates into CASSGIRLLSYNEQFF. This chain uses TRBV6-1 with TRBJ2-1; no firm D call. Germline V gene data show CDR1 as MNHNS and CDR2 as SASEGT. With 4 bases removed from V and 1 base from J, the gap between germline ends came to 14 bases. This CDR3 comprises 16 residues.

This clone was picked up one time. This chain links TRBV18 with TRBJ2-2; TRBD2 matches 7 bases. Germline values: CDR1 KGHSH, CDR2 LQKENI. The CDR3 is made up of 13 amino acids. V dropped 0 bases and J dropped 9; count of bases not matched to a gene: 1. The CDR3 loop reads CASSPPTSRELFF. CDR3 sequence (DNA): TGTGCCAGCTCACCACCGACTAGCCGGGAGCTGTTTTTT. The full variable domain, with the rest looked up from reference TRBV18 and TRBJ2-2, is NAGVMQNPRHLVRRRGQEARLRCSPMKGHSHVYWYRQLPEEGLKFMVYLQKENIIDESGMPKERFSAEFPKEGPSILRIQQVVRGDSAAYFCASSPPTSRELFFGEGSRLTVL.

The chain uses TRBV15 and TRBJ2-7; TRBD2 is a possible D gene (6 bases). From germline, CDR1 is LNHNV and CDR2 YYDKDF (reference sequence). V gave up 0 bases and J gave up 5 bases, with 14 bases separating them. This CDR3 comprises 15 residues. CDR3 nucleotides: TGTGCCACCAGCAGAGATCTTACAGGAGGGAACGAGCAGTACTTC. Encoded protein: CATSRDLTGGNEQYF.

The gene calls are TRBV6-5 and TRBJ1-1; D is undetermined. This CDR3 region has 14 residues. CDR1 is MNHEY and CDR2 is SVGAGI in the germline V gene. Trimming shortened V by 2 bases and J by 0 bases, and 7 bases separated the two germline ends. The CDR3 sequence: CASSYGQVNTEAFF. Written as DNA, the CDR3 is TGTGCCAGCAGTTACGGGCAAGTGAACACTGAAGCTTTCTTT.

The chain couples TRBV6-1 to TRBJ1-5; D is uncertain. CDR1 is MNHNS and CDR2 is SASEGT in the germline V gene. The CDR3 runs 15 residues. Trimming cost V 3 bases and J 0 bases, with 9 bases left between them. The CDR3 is CASSDGSYSNQPQHF. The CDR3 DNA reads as TGTGCCAGCAGTGACGGGTCCTATAGCAATCAGCCCCAGCATTTT.

CDR3 coding DNA: TGTGCCAGTAGTATAGAGAGGGGACTACAGCGCAACTATGGCTACACCTTC. It specifies CASSIERGLQRNYGYTF. The chain joins TRBV19 to TRBJ1-2; D possibly corresponds to TRBD1 (5 bases). Between the trimmed V and J ends, which lost 0 bases and 2 bases, there was a span of 16 bases. The CDR3 spans 17 residues. The germline V gene encodes CDR1 LNHDA and CDR2 SQIVND (reference sequence).

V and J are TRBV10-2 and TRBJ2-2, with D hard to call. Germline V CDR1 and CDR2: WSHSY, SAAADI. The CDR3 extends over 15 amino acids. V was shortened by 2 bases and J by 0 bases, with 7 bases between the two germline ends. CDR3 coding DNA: TGCGCCAGCAGTGAGGCGGTCGCGAACACCGGGGAGCTGTTTTTT. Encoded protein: CASSEAVANTGELFF.

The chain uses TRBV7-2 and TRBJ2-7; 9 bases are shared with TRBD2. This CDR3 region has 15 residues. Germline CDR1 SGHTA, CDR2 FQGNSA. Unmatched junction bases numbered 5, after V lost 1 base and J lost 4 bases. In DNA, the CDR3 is TGTGCCAGCAGCTTAGATCCTAGCGGGGATTACGAGCAGTACTTC. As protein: CASSLDPSGDYEQYF.

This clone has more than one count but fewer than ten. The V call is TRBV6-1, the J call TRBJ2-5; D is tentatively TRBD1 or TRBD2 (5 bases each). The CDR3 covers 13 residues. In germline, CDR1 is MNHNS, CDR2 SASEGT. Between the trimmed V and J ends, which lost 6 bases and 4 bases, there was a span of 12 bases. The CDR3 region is CASSLRDVETQYF. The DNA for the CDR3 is TGTGCCAGCAGCCTCCGGGACGTAGAGACCCAGTACTTC.

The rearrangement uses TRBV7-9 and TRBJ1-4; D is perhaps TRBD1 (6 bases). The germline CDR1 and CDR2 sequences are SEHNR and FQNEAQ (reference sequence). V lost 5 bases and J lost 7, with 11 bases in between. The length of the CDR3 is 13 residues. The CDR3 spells CASSPRGTEKLFF. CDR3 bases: TGTGCCAGCAGCCCCAGGGGAACTGAAAAACTGTTTTTT.

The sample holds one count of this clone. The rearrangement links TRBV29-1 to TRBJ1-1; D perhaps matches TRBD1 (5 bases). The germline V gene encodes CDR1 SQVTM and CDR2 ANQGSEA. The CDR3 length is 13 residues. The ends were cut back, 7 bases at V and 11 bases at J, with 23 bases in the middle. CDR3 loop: CSALLSVGAGAFF. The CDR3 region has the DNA TGCAGCGCTCTATTATCGGTAGGGGCTGGGGCTTTCTTT.

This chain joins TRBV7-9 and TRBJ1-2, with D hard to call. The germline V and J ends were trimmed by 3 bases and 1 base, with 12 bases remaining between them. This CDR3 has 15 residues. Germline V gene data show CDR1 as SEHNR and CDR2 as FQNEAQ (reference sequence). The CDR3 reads CASSFDAHFNYGYTF. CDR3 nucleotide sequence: TGTGCCAGCAGCTTTGATGCCCATTTTAACTATGGCTACACCTTC.

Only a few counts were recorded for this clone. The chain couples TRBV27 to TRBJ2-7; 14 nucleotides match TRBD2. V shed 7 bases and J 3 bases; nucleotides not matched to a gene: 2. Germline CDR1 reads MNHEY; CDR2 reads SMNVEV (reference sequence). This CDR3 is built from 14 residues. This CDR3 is CASMGLAGDYEQYF. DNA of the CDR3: TGTGCCAGCATGGGACTAGCGGGAGACTACGAGCAGTACTTC.

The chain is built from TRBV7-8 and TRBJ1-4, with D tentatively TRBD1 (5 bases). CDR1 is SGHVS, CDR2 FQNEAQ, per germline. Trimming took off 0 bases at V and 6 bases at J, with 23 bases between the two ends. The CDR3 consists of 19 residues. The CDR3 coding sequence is TGTGCCAGCAGCTTAGCAAGGCGTTTATCGACAGCTCATTATGAAAAACTGTTTTTT. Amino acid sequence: CASSLARRLSTAHYEKLFF.

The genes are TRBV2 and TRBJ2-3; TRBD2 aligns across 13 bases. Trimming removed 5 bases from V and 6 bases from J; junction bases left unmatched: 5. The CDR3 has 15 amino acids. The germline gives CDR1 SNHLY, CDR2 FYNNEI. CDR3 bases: TGTGCCAGCAGTCTGCGGACTAGCGGGAGCGATACGCAGTATTTT. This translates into CASSLRTSGSDTQYF. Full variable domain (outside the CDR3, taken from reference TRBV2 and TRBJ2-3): EPEVTQTPSHQVTQMGQEVILRCVPISNHLYFYWYRQILGQKVEFLVSFYNNEISEKSEIFDDQFSVERPDGSNFTLKIRSTKLEDSAMYFCASSLRTSGSDTQYFGPGTRLTVL.

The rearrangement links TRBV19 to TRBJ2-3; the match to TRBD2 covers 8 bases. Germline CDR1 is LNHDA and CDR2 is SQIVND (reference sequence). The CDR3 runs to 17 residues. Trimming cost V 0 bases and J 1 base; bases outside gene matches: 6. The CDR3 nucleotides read TGTGCCAGTAGTATAGACGACAGCGGGGGCGGCACAGATACGCAGTATTTT. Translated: CASSIDDSGGGTDTQYF.

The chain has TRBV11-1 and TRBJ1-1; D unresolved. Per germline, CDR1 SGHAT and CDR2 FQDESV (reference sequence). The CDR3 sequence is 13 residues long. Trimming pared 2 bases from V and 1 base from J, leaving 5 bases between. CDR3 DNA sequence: TGTGCCAGCAGCTTAATGAGGAACACTGAAGCTTTCTTT. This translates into CASSLMRNTEAFF.

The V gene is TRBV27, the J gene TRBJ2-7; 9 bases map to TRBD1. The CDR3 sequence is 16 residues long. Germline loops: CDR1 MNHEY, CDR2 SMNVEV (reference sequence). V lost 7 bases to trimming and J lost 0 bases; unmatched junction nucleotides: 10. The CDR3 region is CASKRYGQGSSYEQYF. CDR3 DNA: TGTGCCAGCAAAAGGTATGGACAGGGGAGCTCCTACGAGCAGTACTTC.